This T cell receptor beta chain comes out of a study of T cells in Graves' hyperthyroidism and ophthalmopathy. Study-wide results and limits: Researchers report that a 13 V-J model separated ophthalmopathy from stable hyperthyroidism.

Diagnoses rested on clinical symptoms, serum thyroxine and TRAb, thyroid ultrasound and orbital computed tomography. With respect to this clonotype: Antigen unknown.

Using RNA transcripts as the source, TCR beta CDR3 regions were amplified. A first-round RT-PCR of the TCR CDR3 used the HTBI primer set. TCRdb processed the multiplex PCR reads anew with MiXCR; each CDR3 protein has one entry. The sample shows about 610,000 distinct CDR3 sequences, roughly a sixth of them seen only once. Deletions cut 0 bases from V and 10 bases from J, with 16 bases between. CDR1 and CDR2 from the germline V gene are MNHNY and SVGAGI (reference sequence). There are 15 residues in the CDR3. The chain has TRBV6-6 and TRBJ2-1; D tentatively reads TRBD1 or TRBD2 (5 bases each). Sequencing input: blood. This receptor was identified in a woman aged 35 to 49 with Graves' ophthalmopathy. CDR3 region: CASSYSPGEGREQFF. The DNA for the CDR3 is TGTGCCAGCAGTTACTCGCCGGGTGAGGGGCGGGAGCAGTTCTTC.